These T cell receptor beta chains were read from a single sample in a study of beta chain features in type 1 diabetes. The table came from immunoSEQ multiplex PCR; TCRdb's copy has only in-frame clones and leaves some out. The profile covers about 300,000 clones, with about 13% appearing a single time and around 0.016% taken by the ten largest. The specimen was naive CD4+ T cells from blood. These receptors were taken from a woman aged 18 to 35 with type 1 diabetes. Both conserved end residues are trimmed from each CDR3. D genes are given only for firm matches. The size of a clone is reported for some rows only, either as once, few or many, or as a class for expanded clones.

.	TRBV5-1	TRBJ2-7	14	once	ASSLDQGGASHEQY
.	TRBV18	TRBJ2-5	14	few	ASSPSLVHRQETQY
.	TRBV30	TRBJ1-2	14	few	AWSWTAPGQSYGYT
.	TRBV7-2	TRBJ1-1	13	few	ASSLRQGKNTEAF
.	TRBV19	TRBJ2-1	9	.	ASSTYNEQF
TRBD2	TRBV5-1	TRBJ2-3	13	few	ASSPSLAGEGTQY
TRBD1	TRBV5-1	TRBJ1-1	12	few	ASSWTGRDTEAF
.	TRBV11-2	TRBJ2-3	11	few	ASSPGAVDTQY
.	TRBV18	TRBJ1-1	12	.	ASSPLGANTEAF
TRBD2	TRBV28	TRBJ2-1	16	few	ASSTRLAGASSYNEQF
.	TRBV29-1	TRBJ1-1	12	few	SVALQGMNTEAF
.	TRBV19	TRBJ2-7	13	few	ASSIASRLSDEQY
.	TRBV18	TRBJ1-1	12	few	ASSTRQDLLEAF
.	TRBV27	TRBJ2-7	11	few	ASSPFGPYEQY
.	TRBV11-2	TRBJ2-1	13	.	ASSLQGGGSNEQF
TRBD2	TRBV2	TRBJ2-1	12	.	ASRLAGLYNEQF
TRBD2	TRBV12-5	TRBJ2-1	14	.	ASGPGGSGDYNEQF
.	TRBV28	TRBJ1-2	10	.	ASSPYLYGYT
TRBD2	TRBV30	TRBJ2-1	13	few	AWRVSGRATLEQF
TRBD1	TRBV7-9	TRBJ2-7	14	.	ASSPGWGTGYAEQY
.	TRBV7-7	TRBJ2-6	15	.	ASSGVSAISGANVLT
.	TRBV19	TRBJ2-2	13	few	ASLTGQPKTGELF
.	TRBV11-3	TRBJ2-1	13	.	ASSLSGTRNNEQF
.	TRBV18	TRBJ1-5	13	.	ASSFQGNSNQPQH
TRBD1	TRBV5-6	TRBJ1-2	14	.	ASSLMWDRVGYGYT
TRBD1	TRBV5-1	TRBJ2-2	14	.	ASSPRTGTSTGELF
TRBD2	TRBV4-2	TRBJ2-7	13	.	ASSQATSGSYEQY
TRBD2	TRBV7-9	TRBJ2-7	13	few	ASSISGRAVHEQY
TRBD2	TRBV27	TRBJ2-7	13	few	ASSSLAGVGGEQY
TRBD1	TRBV28	TRBJ2-6	16	.	ASSSPGQGRSGANVLT
TRBD2	TRBV15	TRBJ2-6	13	.	ATSLAGSGANVLT
TRBD2	TRBV28	TRBJ2-5	15	few	ASSSLTSGRAGETQY
TRBD1	TRBV19	TRBJ1-4	13	.	ASIREGQGPRKLF
.	TRBV10-2	TRBJ2-1	9	.	ASSGYNEQF
.	TRBV20-1	TRBJ2-7	9	.	SARDDHIRD
.	TRBV9	TRBJ2-3	13	.	ASSTQAETTDTQY
.	TRBV2	TRBJ1-1	9	.	ASIGETEAF
.	TRBV11-2	TRBJ2-1	10	few	ASSLVRDEQF
.	TRBV5-1	TRBJ2-7	14	few	ASSSRGLPRSYEQY
.	TRBV2	TRBJ2-3	12	.	ASSEGHSTDTQY
.	TRBV9	TRBJ2-2	13	.	ASSVGRQNTGELF
TRBD2	TRBV11-2	TRBJ2-3	16	.	ASSLDTSGPYPTDTQY